These 7 T cell receptor beta chains came from one sample sequenced in a study of beta chain features in type 1 diabetes. General observations from the study: People with Type 1 diabetes carried modestly yet significantly shorter TCRB CDR3s in all four CD4+ subsets.

Expressed TCRB transcripts got sequenced, as all isolated RNA was reverse transcribed. This table comes from immunoSEQ multiplex PCR, and its TCRdb copy is limited to in-frame clones, with some not included. The sample records about 660,000 clones, roughly an eighth being singletons. No antigen is known for these receptors. What was sequenced was naive CD4+ T cells from blood. The receptors here all came from a man aged 18 to 30 with type 1 diabetes.

The chain links TRBV9 to TRBJ1-5; 8 bases fit TRBD1. The germline CDR1 and CDR2 sequences are SGDLS and YYNGEE. CDR3 size: 13 residues. The V gene end was trimmed by 3 bases and the J gene end by 4 bases; junction bases not matched to a gene: 0. CDR3 protein: CASSGQGNQPQHF. The CDR3 DNA reads as TGTGCCAGCAGCGGACAGGGGAATCAGCCCCAGCATTTT.

This chain connects TRBV6-6 to TRBJ1-3; the match to TRBD1 covers 9 bases. This CDR3 region has 14 residues. Trimming at V came to 6 bases and at J to 4 bases, leaving 4 bases not matched to a gene. Per germline, CDR1 MNHNY and CDR2 SVGAGI (reference sequence). CDR3: CASRWTGAGNTIYF. In DNA form, the CDR3 reads TGTGCCAGCAGGTGGACAGGGGCCGGAAACACCATATATTTT.

V usage is TRBV18 and J usage is TRBJ1-2; 8 bases line up with TRBD1. The ends lost 3 bases at V and 3 bases at J; junction bases unmatched: 3. The length of the CDR3 is 14 residues. The germline V gene has CDR1 KGHSH and CDR2 LQKENI. As DNA, the CDR3 is TGTGCCAGCTCACCTTCGGACAGGGACTATGGCTACACCTTC. Encoded protein: CASSPSDRDYGYTF.

This clone turned up a few times. Written as DNA, the CDR3 is TGTGCCAGCAGTTATACAGGAACCTATGGCTACACCTTC. Amino acid sequence: CASSYTGTYGYTF. The J gene is TRBJ1-2, the V gene TRBV6-1, with D tentatively TRBD1 (5 bases). The V and J ends lost 5 bases and 4 bases respectively, with 11 bases between them. Germline V gene sequence: CDR1 MNHNS, CDR2 SASEGT. There are 13 residues in the CDR3.

This clone showed up just a few times. The chain is built from TRBV30 and TRBJ2-5; 8 bases line up with TRBD1. The V gene's germline CDR1 is GTSNPN and CDR2 SVGIG (reference sequence). This CDR3 is built from 15 residues. With V trimmed by 2 bases and J by 7 bases, 12 bases remained unmatched. This CDR3 reads CAWSQQGQAFGTQYF. The CDR3 DNA follows: TGTGCCTGGAGTCAACAGGGACAGGCGTTCGGGACCCAGTACTTC.

This clone has only a few counts. This chain links TRBV6-5 with TRBJ2-7; D is ambiguous. This CDR3 is built from 11 residues. Trimming cost V 6 bases and J 6 bases, with 9 bases left between them. Germline-derived CDR1 and CDR2 are MNHEY and SVGAGI. The CDR3 region has the DNA TGTGCCAGCAGCCGTCTGTTCGAGCAGTACTTC. Protein product: CASSRLFEQYF.

This clone was seen a handful of times. This chain links TRBV29-1 with TRBJ1-5; 8 bases match TRBD1. CDR1 SQVTM and CDR2 ANQGSEA come from the germline V gene. The CDR3 has 16 residues. J lost 3 bases, V lost 4 bases, and 11 bases had no gene match. CDR3: CSVVVGAGGFNQPQHF. CDR3 nucleotides: TGCAGCGTTGTCGTCGGGGCAGGGGGCTTCAATCAGCCCCAGCATTTT.